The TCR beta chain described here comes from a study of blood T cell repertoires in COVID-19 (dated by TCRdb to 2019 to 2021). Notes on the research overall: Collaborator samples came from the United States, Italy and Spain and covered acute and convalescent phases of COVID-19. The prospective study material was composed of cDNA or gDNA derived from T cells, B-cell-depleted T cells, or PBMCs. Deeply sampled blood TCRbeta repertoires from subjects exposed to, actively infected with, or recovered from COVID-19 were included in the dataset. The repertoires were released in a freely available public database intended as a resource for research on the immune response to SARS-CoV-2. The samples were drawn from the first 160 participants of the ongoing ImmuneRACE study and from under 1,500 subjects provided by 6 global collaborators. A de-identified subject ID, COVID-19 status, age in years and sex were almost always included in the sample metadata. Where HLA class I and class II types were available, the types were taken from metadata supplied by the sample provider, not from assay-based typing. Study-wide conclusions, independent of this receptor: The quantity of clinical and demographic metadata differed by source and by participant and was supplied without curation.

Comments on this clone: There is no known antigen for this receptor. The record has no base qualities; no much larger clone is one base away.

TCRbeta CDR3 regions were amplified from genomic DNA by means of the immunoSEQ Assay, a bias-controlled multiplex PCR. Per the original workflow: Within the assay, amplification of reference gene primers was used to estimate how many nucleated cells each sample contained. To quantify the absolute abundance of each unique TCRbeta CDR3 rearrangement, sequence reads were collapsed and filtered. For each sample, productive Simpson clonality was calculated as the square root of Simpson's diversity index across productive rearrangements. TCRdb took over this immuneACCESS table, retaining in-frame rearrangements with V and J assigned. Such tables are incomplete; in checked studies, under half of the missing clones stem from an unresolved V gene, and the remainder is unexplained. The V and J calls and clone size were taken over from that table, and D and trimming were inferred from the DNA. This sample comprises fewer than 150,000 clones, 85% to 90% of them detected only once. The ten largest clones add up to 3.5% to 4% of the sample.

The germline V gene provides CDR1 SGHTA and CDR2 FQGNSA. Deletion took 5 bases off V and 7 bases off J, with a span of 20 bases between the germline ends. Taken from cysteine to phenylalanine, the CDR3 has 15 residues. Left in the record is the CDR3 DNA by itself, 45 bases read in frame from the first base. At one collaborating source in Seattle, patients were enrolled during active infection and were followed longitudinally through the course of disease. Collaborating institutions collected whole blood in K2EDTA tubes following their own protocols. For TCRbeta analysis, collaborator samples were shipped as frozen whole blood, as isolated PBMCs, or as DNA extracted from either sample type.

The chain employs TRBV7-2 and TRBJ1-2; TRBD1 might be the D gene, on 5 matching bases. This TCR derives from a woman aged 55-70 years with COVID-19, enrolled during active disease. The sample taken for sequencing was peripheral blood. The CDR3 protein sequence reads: CASSPRGGGASGYTF. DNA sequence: TGTGCCAGCAGCCCCCGCGGGGGTGGGGCGAGTGGCTACACCTTC.